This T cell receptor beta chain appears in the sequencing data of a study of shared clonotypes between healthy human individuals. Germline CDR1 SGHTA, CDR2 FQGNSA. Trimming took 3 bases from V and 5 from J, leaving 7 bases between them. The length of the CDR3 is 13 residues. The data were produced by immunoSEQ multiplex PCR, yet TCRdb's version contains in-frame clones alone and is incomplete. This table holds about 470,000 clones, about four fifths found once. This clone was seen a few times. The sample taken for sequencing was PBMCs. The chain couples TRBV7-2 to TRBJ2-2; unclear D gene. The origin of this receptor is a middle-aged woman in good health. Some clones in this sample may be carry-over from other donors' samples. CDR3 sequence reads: CASSFYPTGELFF. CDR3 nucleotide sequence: TGTGCCAGCAGCTTTTACCCTACCGGGGAGCTGTTTTTT.